This TCR beta chain comes out of a study of glioma-infiltrating T cells after dendritic cell vaccination (dated by TCRdb to about 2016). In terms of the full investigation: The cohort included around 15 glioblastoma patients drawn from Phase I and II dendritic cell vaccination trials, of whom 9 were newly diagnosed and 6 had recurrent disease. Patients received three intradermal dendritic cell vaccine injections at biweekly intervals in the arm below the axilla. In glioblastoma patients vaccinated with dendritic cells, deep sequencing of TCR beta CDR3 regions served to measure the amount of tumor-infiltrating lymphocytes and to compare repertoires between tumor and blood. The vaccine consisted of monocyte-derived dendritic cells cultured seven to eight days with IL-4 and GM-CSF, then pulsed overnight with autologous tumor lysate. Survival after dendritic cell vaccination was correlated with TCR sequencing metrics such as TIL content and the overlap between tumor and blood repertoires. Autologous tumor lysate-pulsed dendritic cell vaccination was administered to the patients between about 2003 and 2013.

From the cysteine up to the phenylalanine, the CDR3 has a length of 16 residues. The entry retains the CDR3 DNA only, 48 bases that are in frame from base 1. V lost 1 base and J lost 5 bases; the stretch between them is 15 bases long. The germline V gene (reference sequence) sets CDR1 to SEHNR and CDR2 to FQNEAQ. The time point label for this specimen denotes: after dendritic cell vaccination, including at tumor progression/relapse. Selection of patients required sufficient residual fresh-frozen tumor tissue and over two years of available survival data. Molecular status otherwise varied across the glioblastoma patients, but none of them carried an isocitrate dehydrogenase mutation. PBMC collection took place before vaccination, two weeks after the third vaccination, and at tumor progression if progression occurred. Genomic DNA was extracted with the Qiagen DNeasy Blood extraction Kit. TCRB CDR3 regions were amplified from 2 to 2.5 ug genomic DNA, or all available DNA if less, using the immunoSEQ assay. The multiplex PCR employed 60 forward primers targeting TCR V beta segments and 13 reverse primers targeting J beta segments. Synthetic control templates were spiked into each sample at limiting dilution to estimate reads per starting template. Reads of 87 bp were generated by sequencing on the Illumina HiSeq System. In the paper's pipeline: PCR and sequencing errors were removed by merging closely related sequences with a nearest neighbor algorithm. TCR overlap was defined as the percentage of unique tumor TCR beta sequences that were also present in the same patient's peripheral blood. The immuneACCESS repertoire file appears here via TCRdb, limited to in-frame rearrangements. These files lack a portion of the clones; in checked studies, under half of the deficit traces to unresolved V genes, and the cause of the others is not known. That table gives V, J and clone size, and the DNA gave D and trimming. This sample is represented by tens of thousands of clones; 85% of them were singletons. Clones ranked in the top ten supply roughly 8.4% of the sample.

The full study reports these points: The cohort was small and heterogeneous, only a few patients had full blood and tumor sets, and even fewer had initial-recurrent tumor pairs. Longer time to progression and overall survival after dendritic cell vaccination were predicted by higher estimated pretreatment TIL content. The response model built on TCR overlap across three groups was characterized as speculative, with prospective validation still needed. No direct relationship between TCR clonality and survival was found, suggesting that a diverse polyclonal response may matter.

As to this clone: Its antigen is currently not known. The input lacks base qualities; no much larger clone sits a single base away.

The TCR originated in a human donor with glioblastoma. In this chain, TRBV7-9 is recombined with TRBJ1-5; the D gene is perhaps TRBD1, on 5 matching bases. Source: blood, taken after dendritic cell vaccination. DNA sequence: TGTGCCAGCAGCTTAGTAGCAGCGGGGGAGGATCAGCCCCAGCATTTT. Its amino acids are CASSLVAAGEDQPQHF.